These 24 T cell receptor beta chains were all obtained from the same sample, sequenced in a study of T cells in Graves' hyperthyroidism and ophthalmopathy. The TCR beta CDR3 regions underwent amplification using RNA transcripts as the source. A set of HTBI primers served as the primers for a first-round RT-PCR of the TCR CDR3. MiXCR, run by TCRdb on the multiplex PCR reads, gives a single entry per CDR3 protein. The repertoire includes approximately 370,000 distinct CDR3 sequences, 17% of them detected once, and approximately 33% sits in the top ten. The sample comprised blood. The receptors originated from a woman aged 25-40 years with Graves' hyperthyroidism that later progressed to Graves' ophthalmopathy.

In this sample, this clonotype turned up many times. The chain carries TRBV3-1 and TRBJ2-7, with 7 nucleotides matching TRBD1. Trimming removed 3 bases from V and 3 bases from J; junction bases left unmatched: 8. The CDR3 extends over 15 amino acids. Germline V gives CDR1 LGHDT, CDR2 YNNKEL (reference sequence). DNA of the CDR3: TGTGCCAGCAGCCATAGAGCCAGGGGGAACTACGAGCAGTACTTC. The encoded protein is CASSHRARGNYEQYF.

This clonotype appeared many times. The rearrangement joins TRBV10-3 to TRBJ2-1; D is unresolved. The length of the CDR3 is 13 residues. Trimming left V 0 bases short and J 12 bases short, with 12 bases between. The germline V gene encodes CDR1 ENHRY and CDR2 SYGVKD. CDR3 nucleotide sequence: TGTGCCATCAGTGAGTCGTTATTAGCTGGGCAGTTCTTC. It encodes CAISESLLAGQFF.

Ten or more counts support this clonotype. V and J are TRBV27 and TRBJ2-7; D is perhaps TRBD1 or TRBD2 (5 bases each). CDR1 and CDR2 (germline): MNHEY, SMNVEV (reference sequence). V lost 3 bases, J lost 4 bases, and 13 bases lay in between. The CDR3 sequence is 14 residues long. CDR3 DNA: TGTGCCAGCAGTTTGTTGGGGGAACAATACGAGCAGTACTTC. Its translation: CASSLLGEQYEQYF.

Ten or more counts support this clonotype. The chain links TRBV28 to TRBJ2-1; tentative D call: TRBD2 (5 bases). The CDR3 extends over 16 amino acids. Trimming removed 2 bases at V and 2 bases at J, with 13 bases between. Germline CDR1 reads MDHEN; CDR2 reads SYDVKM. This chain's CDR3 is CASSLGSLGAYNEQFF. CDR3 coding DNA: TGTGCCAGCAGTTTAGGGTCGTTGGGAGCCTACAATGAGCAGTTCTTC. The full variable domain, with the rest looked up from reference TRBV28 and TRBJ2-1, is DVKVTQSSRYLVKRTGEKVFLECVQDMDHENMFWYRQDPGLGLRLIYFSYDVKMKEKGDIPEGYSVSREKKERFSLILESASTNQTSMYLCASSLGSLGAYNEQFFGPGTRLTVL.

This clonotype was detected many times. The chain couples TRBV18 to TRBJ2-7, with D perhaps matching TRBD1 (7 bases). Germline V gene data show CDR1 as KGHSH and CDR2 as LQKENI. The CDR3 covers 15 residues. V was clipped by 3 bases and J by 0 bases, with 12 bases between them. CDR3 in DNA: TGTGCCAGCTCACCGGAGGGACAGATCTCCTACGAGCAGTACTTC. Translation gives CASSPEGQISYEQYF. The full variable domain, its missing parts supplied by reference TRBV18 and TRBJ2-7, is NAGVMQNPRHLVRRRGQEARLRCSPMKGHSHVYWYRQLPEEGLKFMVYLQKENIIDESGMPKERFSAEFPKEGPSILRIQQVVRGDSAAYFCASSPEGQISYEQYFGPGTRLTVT.

The J gene is TRBJ2-7, the V gene TRBV6-1; 10 nucleotides agree with TRBD2. The germline V gene encodes CDR1 MNHNS and CDR2 SASEGT. V was pared by 3 bases and J by 7 bases, with 9 bases of the junction left unmatched. This CDR3 spans 15 amino acids. The CDR3 sequence is CASSELAGEAGEQYF. The CDR3 nucleotides read TGTGCCAGCAGTGAGCTAGCGGGAGAGGCCGGGGAGCAGTACTTC.

In this sample, this clonotype turned up many times. The V call is TRBV6-2 or TRBV6-3, the J call TRBJ1-2; D unresolved. The germline gives CDR1 MNHEY, CDR2 SVGEGT. The CDR3 runs 16 residues. V was trimmed by 3 bases and J by 7 bases, leaving 21 bases between them. The DNA of the CDR3 is TGTGCCAGCAGTTATCTTACGGGTCTCACCCCGTTTGGCTACACCTTC. Translation gives CASSYLTGLTPFGYTF.

Details on this clonotype: A much bigger clone sits one base away, suggesting this may be a read error. The CDR3 reads CASSWVGGDNEQCF. DNA for the CDR3: TGCGCCAGCAGTTGGGTAGGGGGGGACAATGAGCAGTGCTTC. This rearrangement joins TRBV5-1 to TRBJ2-1; possibly TRBD2 for D (7 bases). Germline V gene sequence: CDR1 SGHRS, CDR2 YFSETQ. This CDR3 has 14 amino acids.

This clonotype has a single count. The J gene is TRBJ1-4, the V gene TRBV28; D gene ambiguous. The CDR3 is 12 residues long. Germline lookup yields CDR1 MDHEN and CDR2 SYDVKM. The V and J ends lost 1 base and 8 bases respectively, with 5 bases between them. As DNA, the CDR3 is TGTGCCAGCAGTTTATTAAGGGAAAAACTGTTTTTT. Protein sequence: CASSLLREKLFF.

This clonotype has only a few counts. A read error may account for a junction end that differs from germline. The chain is built from TRBV7-9 and TRBJ1-3; D is perhaps TRBD1 (5 bases). The CDR3 has 15 amino acids. The germline gives CDR1 SEHNR, CDR2 FQNEAQ (reference sequence). CDR3 sequence: CASSLGGVSGNTIYF. The CDR3 DNA is TGTGCCAGCAGTTTAGGAGGGGTCTCTGGAAACACCATATATTTT.

The J gene is TRBJ1-2, the V gene TRBV6-1; no clear D gene. The germline gives CDR1 MNHNS, CDR2 SASEGT. The length of the CDR3 is 16 residues. V lost 1 base, J lost 0 bases, and 12 bases lay in between. This chain's CDR3 is CASSEVGGRANYGYTF. The CDR3 coding sequence is TGTGCCAGCAGTGAAGTCGGTGGGAGGGCTAACTATGGCTACACCTTC.

This clonotype was observed a handful of times. The V gene is TRBV9, the J gene TRBJ2-2; 7 bases are shared with TRBD2. Germline CDR1 is SGDLS and CDR2 is YYNGEE. After removal of 4 bases from V and 0 bases from J, the junction contained 6 bases not matched to a gene. The CDR3 has 16 amino acids. The CDR3 DNA is TGTGCCAGCAGCCTCCCCGGACTAGCGAACACCGGGGAGCTGTTTTTT. Amino acid sequence: CASSLPGLANTGELFF.

This clonotype was detected a few times. An end of the junction differs from the germline gene, which may be a read error. The chain carries TRBV18 and TRBJ1-1; tentative D call: TRBD1 (6 bases). The germline V gene encodes CDR1 KGHSH and CDR2 LQKENI. The CDR3 totals 14 residues. The CDR3 DNA is TGTGCCTGCTCACAACAGGGCCAGAACACTGAAGCTTTCTTT. Its translation: CACSQQGQNTEAFF.

The V gene is TRBV7-2, the J gene TRBJ2-7; no clear D gene. CDR1 is SGHTA, CDR2 FQGNSA, per germline. V shed 3 bases and J shed 4 bases, with 10 bases lying between them. CDR3 length: 13 amino acids. The chain's CDR3 is CASSFPSGYEQYF. CDR3 in DNA: TGTGCCAGCAGCTTTCCCTCAGGATACGAGCAGTACTTC.

This clonotype was recorded a few times. V and J are TRBV15 and TRBJ2-6, with 7 bases matching TRBD1. Germline trimming cut 5 bases from V and 0 bases from J; bases unmatched to any gene: 10. CDR1 is LNHNV and CDR2 is YYDKDF in the germline V gene (reference sequence). There are 18 residues in the CDR3. DNA for the CDR3: TGTGCCACCAGCGATACCGGGACAGCGAGCTCTGGGGCCAACGTCCTGACTTTC. Translating gives CATSDTGTASSGANVLTF. The variable domain in full, with the rest retrieved from reference TRBV15 and TRBJ2-6, is DAMVIQNPRYQVTQFGKPVTLSCSQTLNHNVMYWYQQKSSQAPKLLFHYYDKDFNNEADTPDNFQSRRPNTSFCFLDIRSPGLGDTAMYLCATSDTGTASSGANVLTFGAGSRLTVL.

This clonotype was picked up many times. V gene TRBV20-1 combines with J gene TRBJ2-3; TRBD2 is a possible D gene (5 bases). The CDR3 totals 15 residues. CDR1 and CDR2 (germline): DFQATT, SNEGSKA (reference sequence). V was cut by 3 bases and J by 7 bases, with 20 bases left in between. The CDR3 loop is CSASPPTGLGNTQYF. DNA for the CDR3: TGCAGTGCTAGTCCTCCGACCGGGCTCGGGAATACGCAGTATTTT.

Many counts were recorded for this clonotype. V usage is TRBV10-3 and J usage is TRBJ2-5; TRBD2 is a possible D gene (5 bases). The length of the CDR3 is 14 residues. From germline, CDR1 is ENHRY and CDR2 SYGVKD. V lost 2 bases, J lost 4 bases, and 11 bases lay in between. CDR3 protein: CAISETEEAETQYF. CDR3 in DNA: TGTGCCATCAGTGAGACAGAGGAGGCAGAGACCCAGTACTTC.

This clonotype was detected a few times. The rearrangement uses TRBV6-1 and TRBJ2-1, with a tentative D call TRBD1 (8 bases). The CDR3 consists of 17 residues. Per germline, CDR1 MNHNS and CDR2 SASEGT. V gave up 6 bases and J gave up 1 base, with 19 bases separating them. Here the CDR3 DNA reads TGTGCCAGCAGACCTCGACAGGGGAGGGGATCCTACAATGAGCAGTTCTTC. It yields the protein CASRPRQGRGSYNEQFF.

Comment on this clonotype: Just one base apart from a much larger clone, this may be a read error. The chain uses TRBV5-5 and TRBJ2-7; TRBD2 agrees at 11 bases. Near its end, the DNA agrees better with TRBJ2-1, so the J call may be wrong. Germline values: CDR1 SGHKS, CDR2 YYEKEE (reference sequence). This CDR3 is 16 amino acids long. CDR3 nucleotides: TGTGCCAGCAGCTTGTACGGGACTAGCGGATTATACGAGCAGTTCTTC. The encoded protein is CASSLYGTSGLYEQFF.

In this sample, this clonotype turned up many times. V is TRBV28 and J is TRBJ2-7, with a weak D call TRBD2 (5 bases). Germline V gene sequence: CDR1 MDHEN, CDR2 SYDVKM. The CDR3 length is 12 residues. The ends were cut back, 8 bases at V and 3 bases at J, with 11 bases in the middle. The DNA of the CDR3 is TGTGCCAGCCTGCACCGGGGCTACGAGCAGTACTTC. Its protein product is CASLHRGYEQYF.

Details on this clonotype: Possible read error: a much larger clone is one base away. The rearrangement uses TRBV20-1 and TRBJ2-1, with TRBD2 as a possible D gene (7 bases). The V end lost 6 bases, the J end lost 1 base, and 10 bases lay between the germline ends. This CDR3 contains 13 residues. Germline loops: CDR1 DFQATT, CDR2 SNEGSKA (reference sequence). This chain's CDR3 is CSAKGGSYNEQFF. DNA of the CDR3: TGCAGTGCAAAGGGGGGGTCCTACAATGAGCAGTTCTTC.

The chain links TRBV19 to TRBJ2-1, with 8 nucleotides matching TRBD2. V was pared by 5 bases and J by 9 bases, with 9 bases of the junction left unmatched. Germline values: CDR1 LNHDA, CDR2 SQIVND (reference sequence). The CDR3 has 14 residues. CDR3: CASSPGTRVVEQFF. The CDR3 DNA reads TGTGCCAGTAGTCCCGGGACTAGGGTCGTTGAGCAGTTCTTC.

This clonotype was seen many times. The rearrangement uses TRBV27 and TRBJ1-2; 8 nucleotides align to TRBD1. The CDR3 runs to 13 residues. The trim removed 3 bases at V and 7 bases at J, leaving 4 bases unmatched. The germline CDR1 and CDR2 sequences are MNHEY and SMNVEV (reference sequence). The chain's CDR3 is CASSFQDRAGYTF. The CDR3 region has the DNA TGTGCCAGCAGTTTCCAGGACAGGGCTGGCTACACCTTC.

Remarks on this clonotype: This may be a read error: a much more frequent sequence differs by one nucleotide. This sequence joins TRBV6-2 or TRBV6-3 and TRBJ2-7, with 8 nucleotides matching TRBD1. Germline loops: CDR1 MNHEY, CDR2 SVGEGT. Losses at the gene ends were 6 bases for V and 4 bases for J; bases not matched to a gene: 14. The CDR3 consists of 16 residues. CDR3 in amino acids: CASSREGDRSMYEQYF. In DNA, the CDR3 is TGTGCCAGCAGCCGGGAAGGGGACAGGAGCATGTACGAGCAGTACTTC.